These 2 T cell receptor beta chains came from one sample sequenced in a study of blood T cell repertoires in COVID-19. The data were produced by immunoSEQ multiplex PCR, yet TCRdb's version contains in-frame clones alone and is incomplete. The sample carries roughly 420,000 clones, approximately 88% recorded once. Input material: PBMCs or T cells enriched from blood (not recorded which). Receptor source: a woman aged 30 to 39 with acute COVID-19.

The chain couples TRBV4-1 to TRBJ1-2; D not certain. Germline V gene sequence: CDR1 MGHRA, CDR2 YSYEKL. The V gene lost 3 bases and the J gene lost 1 base, with 21 bases spanning the gap. The CDR3 is 18 residues long. CDR3 sequence: CASSQKPLLENLNYGYTF. CDR3 DNA: TGCGCCAGCAGCCAGAAGCCCCTGCTAGAGAACCTTAACTATGGCTACACCTTC.

This clone was observed a few times. The chain joins TRBV3-1 (or the pseudogene TRBV3-2) to TRBJ2-1; TRBD2 agrees at 9 bases. With V trimmed by 4 bases and J by 3 bases, 16 bases remained unmatched. The CDR3 is made up of 19 amino acids. The germline CDR1 and CDR2 sequences are LGHDT and YNNKEL (reference sequence). CDR3 bases: TGTGCCAGCAGCCCCCCTAGGACTAGCGTCCCACGGGGCTACAATGAGCAGTTCTTC. It translates to CASSPPRTSVPRGYNEQFF.